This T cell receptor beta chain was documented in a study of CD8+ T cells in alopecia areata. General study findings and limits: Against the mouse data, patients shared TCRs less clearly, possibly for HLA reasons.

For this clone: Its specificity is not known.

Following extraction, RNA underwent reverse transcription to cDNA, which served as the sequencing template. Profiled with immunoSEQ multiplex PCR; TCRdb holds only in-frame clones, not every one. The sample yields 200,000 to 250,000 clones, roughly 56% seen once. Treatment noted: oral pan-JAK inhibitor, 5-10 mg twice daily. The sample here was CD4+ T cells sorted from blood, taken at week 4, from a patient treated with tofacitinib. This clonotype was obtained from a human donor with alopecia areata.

The CDR3, as DNA: TGTGCCACCAGCAGACCGGGTGGAGGGGAGACCCAGTACTTC. Translated: CATSRPGGGETQYF. The chain is built from TRBV15 and TRBJ2-5, with D maybe TRBD2 (6 bases). CDR1 is LNHNV and CDR2 is YYDKDF in the germline V gene (reference sequence). This CDR3 has 14 amino acids. The V gene lost 2 bases and the J gene lost 5 bases, with 12 bases spanning the gap.